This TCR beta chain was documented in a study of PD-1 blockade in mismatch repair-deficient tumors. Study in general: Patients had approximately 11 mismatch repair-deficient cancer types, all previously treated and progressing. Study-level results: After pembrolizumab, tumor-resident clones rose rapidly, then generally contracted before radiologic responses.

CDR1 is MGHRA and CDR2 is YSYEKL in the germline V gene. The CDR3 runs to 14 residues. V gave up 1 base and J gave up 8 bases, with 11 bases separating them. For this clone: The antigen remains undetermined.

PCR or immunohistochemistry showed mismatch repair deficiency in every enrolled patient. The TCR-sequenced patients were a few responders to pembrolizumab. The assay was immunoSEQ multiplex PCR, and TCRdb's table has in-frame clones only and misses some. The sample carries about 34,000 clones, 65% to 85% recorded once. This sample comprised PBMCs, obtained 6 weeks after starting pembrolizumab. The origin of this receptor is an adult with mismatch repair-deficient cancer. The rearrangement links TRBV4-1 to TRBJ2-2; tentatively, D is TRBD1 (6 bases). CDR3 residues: CASSQVTGYGELFF. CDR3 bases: TGCGCCAGCAGCCAAGTAACAGGGTATGGGGAGCTGTTTTTT.